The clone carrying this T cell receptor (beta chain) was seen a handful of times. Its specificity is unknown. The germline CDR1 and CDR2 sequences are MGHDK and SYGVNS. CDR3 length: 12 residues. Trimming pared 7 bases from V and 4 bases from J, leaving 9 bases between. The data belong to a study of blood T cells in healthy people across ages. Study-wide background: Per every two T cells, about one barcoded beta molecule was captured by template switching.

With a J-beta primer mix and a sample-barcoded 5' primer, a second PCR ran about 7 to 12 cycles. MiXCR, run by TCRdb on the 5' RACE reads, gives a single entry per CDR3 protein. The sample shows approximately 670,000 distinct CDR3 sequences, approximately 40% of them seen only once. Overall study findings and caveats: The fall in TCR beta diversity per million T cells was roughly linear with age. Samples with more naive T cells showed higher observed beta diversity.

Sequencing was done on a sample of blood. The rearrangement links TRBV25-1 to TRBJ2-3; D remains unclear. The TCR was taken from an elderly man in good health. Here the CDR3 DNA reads TGTGCCAGCAAGGACGGGTCAGATACGCAGTATTTT. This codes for CASKDGSDTQYF.